The entry below gives a single T cell receptor beta chain sequence along with its context. In the same sample, other DNA sequences code for this CDR3. Germline V lookup: CDR1 SGHNT, CDR2 YENEEA. CDR3 length equals 16 residues. V lost 3 bases, J lost 3 bases, and 4 bases stayed unmatched. This entry is derived from a study of shared clonotypes between healthy human individuals. The table came from immunoSEQ multiplex PCR; TCRdb's copy has only in-frame clones and leaves some out. The sample gives a few million clones, roughly 90% of which show up once; 0.37% is in the top ten. Sequencing was performed on naive CD4+ T cells from PBMCs. Subset denoted: CD45RA+ positively selected. The rearrangement links TRBV11-3 to TRBJ2-1; 11 bases agree with TRBD2. This sequence was found in a young man in good health. Some clones in this sample may be carry-over from other donors' samples. The DNA for the CDR3 is TGTGCCAGCAGCTTGGAAGGGACTAGCGGCTACAATGAGCAGTTCTTC. It yields the protein CASSLEGTSGYNEQFF.